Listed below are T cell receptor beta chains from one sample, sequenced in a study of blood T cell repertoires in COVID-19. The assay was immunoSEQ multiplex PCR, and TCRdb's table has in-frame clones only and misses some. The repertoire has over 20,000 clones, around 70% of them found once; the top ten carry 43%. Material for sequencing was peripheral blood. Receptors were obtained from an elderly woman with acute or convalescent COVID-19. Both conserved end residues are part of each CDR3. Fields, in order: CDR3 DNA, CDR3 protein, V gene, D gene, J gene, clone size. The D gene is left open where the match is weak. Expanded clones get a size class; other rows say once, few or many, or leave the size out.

DNA: TGTGCCAGCAGTACACTAGCAGATACGCAGTATTTT; CDR3: CASSTLADTQYF; V: TRBV11-2; D: .; J: TRBJ2-3; size: .
DNA: TGTGCCACCAGTGATCCGGGACAGGCATACACAGATACGCAGTATTTT; CDR3: CATSDPGQAYTDTQYF; V: TRBV24-1; D: TRBD1; J: TRBJ2-3; size: once
DNA: TGTGCCAGCACTTCTCCCGGGGTACGTCCCTACGAGCAGTACTTC; CDR3: CASTSPGVRPYEQYF; V: TRBV28; D: .; J: TRBJ2-7; size: .
DNA: TGTGCCAGCTCACCACTGACACAGGGGCGCGGAGATACGCAGTATTTT; CDR3: CASSPLTQGRGDTQYF; V: TRBV18; D: TRBD1; J: TRBJ2-3; size: .
DNA: TGTGCCAGCAGCACAGGGTATCAAGAGACCCAGTACTTC; CDR3: CASSTGYQETQYF; V: TRBV7-2; D: .; J: TRBJ2-5; size: few
DNA: TGTGCCAGTAATTGGTGGGGGGAAACCGGGGAGCTGTTTTTT; CDR3: CASNWWGETGELFF; V: TRBV3-1/TRBV3-2; D: .; J: TRBJ2-2; size: .
DNA: TGTGCCAGCAGCTTAGGGCAGCGCGAAGGCTACACCTTC; CDR3: CASSLGQREGYTF; V: TRBV7-2; D: .; J: TRBJ1-2; size: .
DNA: TGTGCCAGCAGTGATTCCTTTCTTCCGGGAAGTTACGTGCGCACTGAAGCTTTCTTT; CDR3: CASSDSFLPGSYVRTEAFF; V: TRBV2; D: .; J: TRBJ1-1; size: once
DNA: TGTGCCAGCTCACCAGCGGTACGGAATTCACCCCTCCACTTT; CDR3: CASSPAVRNSPLHF; V: TRBV18; D: .; J: TRBJ1-6; size: .
DNA: TGTGCCAGCAGTTACACAGGGTCGGGCTACACCTTC; CDR3: CASSYTGSGYTF; V: TRBV6-5; D: .; J: TRBJ1-2; size: .
DNA: TGTGCCATCAGTGACGGGACAGGGAACGGCTACACCTTC; CDR3: CAISDGTGNGYTF; V: TRBV10-3; D: TRBD1; J: TRBJ1-2; size: .
DNA: TGTGCCAGCAGTTTGGGACTCTACCAGGAGCAGTTCTTC; CDR3: CASSLGLYQEQFF; V: TRBV12-3/TRBV12-4; D: .; J: TRBJ2-1; size: .
DNA: TGTGCCAGCAGCGCCCCTAGGGCTAGCGGGCTTTACAATGAGCAGTTCTTC; CDR3: CASSAPRASGLYNEQFF; V: TRBV7-2; D: TRBD2; J: TRBJ2-1; size: .
DNA: TGTGCCAGCAGCTGGACCGGGACTAGCGGTTACAATGAGCAGTTCTTC; CDR3: CASSWTGTSGYNEQFF; V: TRBV7-2; D: TRBD2; J: TRBJ2-1; size: .
DNA: TGTGCCAGCAGTGAAGCGGGGATCTTATATGGCTACACCTTC; CDR3: CASSEAGILYGYTF; V: TRBV25-1; D: .; J: TRBJ1-2; size: .
DNA: TGTGCCAGCAGCTTTTTTCCGAGGGCTGCGGGTGAAAAACTGTTTTTT; CDR3: CASSFFPRAAGEKLFF; V: TRBV7-2; D: .; J: TRBJ1-4; size: .
DNA: TGTGCCAGCAGTATAGGAGGCGCTGAAGCTTTCTTT; CDR3: CASSIGGAEAFF; V: TRBV11-2; D: .; J: TRBJ1-1; size: few
DNA: TGTGCCACCAGCGTAGGGGGAATTGGCGATACGCAGTATTTT; CDR3: CATSVGGIGDTQYF; V: TRBV24-1; D: .; J: TRBJ2-3; size: .
DNA: TGTGCCAGCAGCCAGGGGCTCGGCAGGAGCAATTCACCCCTCCACTTT; CDR3: CASSQGLGRSNSPLHF; V: TRBV3-1/TRBV3-2; D: .; J: TRBJ1-6; size: .
DNA: TGTGCCAGCAGTAGGACAGGGATGAACACTGAAGCTTTCTTT; CDR3: CASSRTGMNTEAFF; V: TRBV6-5; D: TRBD1; J: TRBJ1-1; size: few
DNA: TGTGCCAGCAGTGCCCGGGCACTAGTTAGCACCGGGGAGCTGTTTTTT; CDR3: CASSARALVSTGELFF; V: TRBV6-1; D: .; J: TRBJ2-2; size: .
DNA: TGTGCCAGCCAGTCTCCAGGTGACAAAAACATTCAGTACTTC; CDR3: CASQSPGDKNIQYF; V: TRBV5-4; D: .; J: TRBJ2-4; size: .
DNA: TGTGCCAGCAGTGTCGGGACTAGCGTAGTCCAAGAGACCCAGTACTTC; CDR3: CASSVGTSVVQETQYF; V: TRBV6-1; D: TRBD2; J: TRBJ2-5; size: .
DNA: TGCGCCAGCAGCTTTGGACAGGGGTATGGCTACACCTTC; CDR3: CASSFGQGYGYTF; V: TRBV5-1; D: TRBD1; J: TRBJ1-2; size: .
DNA: TGTGCCAGCAGCCCCTCCCTAGGGCGGGAGGGCCGGGCCCAGTACTTC; CDR3: CASSPSLGREGRAQYF; V: TRBV3-1/TRBV3-2; D: TRBD2; J: TRBJ2-5; size: .
DNA: TGTGCCAGCAGTGTTGGGGCAGCCTACAATGAGCAGTTCTTC; CDR3: CASSVGAAYNEQFF; V: TRBV6-4; D: .; J: TRBJ2-1; size: .
DNA: TGTGCCAGCAGCAAACAGGGGGAGTACACTGAAGCTTTCTTT; CDR3: CASSKQGEYTEAFF; V: TRBV6-2/TRBV6-3; D: TRBD1; J: TRBJ1-1; size: many
DNA: TGTGCTAGCAGCTTAGTTTTAAGTCTAGCGCACCCCTACGAGCAGTACTTC; CDR3: CASSLVLSLAHPYEQYF; V: TRBV7-7; D: .; J: TRBJ2-7; size: .
DNA: TGCGCCAGCAGCCCAACTAGTTTCGAGCAGTTCTTC; CDR3: CASSPTSFEQFF; V: TRBV5-1; D: .; J: TRBJ2-1; size: .
DNA: TGCGCCAGCAGACTACTGGGACAGGGAGGCTACGAGCAGTACTTC; CDR3: CASRLLGQGGYEQYF; V: TRBV5-1; D: TRBD1; J: TRBJ2-7; size: once
DNA: TGTGCCGGGAGGGGACTAGCTGGGGCCAACGTCCTGACTTTC; CDR3: CAGRGLAGANVLTF; V: TRBV30; D: TRBD2; J: TRBJ2-6; size: .
DNA: TGTGCCAGCAGCTCGACCGGGACAGGGACTACCTACGAGCAGTACTTC; CDR3: CASSSTGTGTTYEQYF; V: TRBV7-9; D: TRBD1; J: TRBJ2-7; size: .
DNA: TGTGCCAGCAGGAGGGATGAAAAACTGTTTTTT; CDR3: CASRRDEKLFF; V: TRBV6-5; D: .; J: TRBJ1-4; size: .
DNA: TGTGCCAGCAGCTTAGGTACGGCAGATACGCAGTATTTT; CDR3: CASSLGTADTQYF; V: TRBV7-9; D: .; J: TRBJ2-3; size: .
DNA: TGTGCCTGGACCGCCGGGACTAGCGCCAGTGAGCAGTTCTTC; CDR3: CAWTAGTSASEQFF; V: TRBV30; D: TRBD2; J: TRBJ2-1; size: once
DNA: TGCAGCGTTCCCGCCCCGGTTGGCGAGCAGTACTTC; CDR3: CSVPAPVGEQYF; V: TRBV29-1; D: .; J: TRBJ2-7; size: once
DNA: TGTGCCAGCAGCCGCCTACAGGGATCGAACACTGAAGCTTTCTTT; CDR3: CASSRLQGSNTEAFF; V: TRBV14; D: .; J: TRBJ1-1; size: .
DNA: TGTGCCAGCAGCCCACCCAGGACAGGCCAAAGGACCCAGTACTTC; CDR3: CASSPPRTGQRTQYF; V: TRBV7-2; D: TRBD1; J: TRBJ2-5; size: .
DNA: TGTGCCAGCTCTCCTGACAGAGCTCCCTCCTACGAGCAGTACTTC; CDR3: CASSPDRAPSYEQYF; V: TRBV18; D: .; J: TRBJ2-7; size: few
DNA: TGTGCCAGCTCTGCTTGGGGAGGCTACGAGCAGTACTTC; CDR3: CASSAWGGYEQYF; V: TRBV19; D: .; J: TRBJ2-7; size: .
DNA: TGTGCCAGCAGTTCGAGATGGGTTCGGGGGGCTTACGAGCAGTACTTC; CDR3: CASSSRWVRGAYEQYF; V: TRBV27; D: .; J: TRBJ2-7; size: .
DNA: TGCAGCGTTGAGTCAGGGGGGCCTCCCTACGAGCAGTACTTC; CDR3: CSVESGGPPYEQYF; V: TRBV29-1; D: .; J: TRBJ2-7; size: large
DNA: TGCGCCAGCAGCCAAGATCTTGAGACAGCAAACTATGGCTACACCTTC; CDR3: CASSQDLETANYGYTF; V: TRBV4-3; D: .; J: TRBJ1-2; size: .
DNA: TGCGCCAGCAGCTTGGGGATGGCGGGGGAGCAGTACTTC; CDR3: CASSLGMAGEQYF; V: TRBV5-1; D: .; J: TRBJ2-7; size: .
DNA: TGTGCCAGTAGTATAGGGGGGGGATTGGACACTGAAGCTTTCTTT; CDR3: CASSIGGGLDTEAFF; V: TRBV19; D: .; J: TRBJ1-1; size: few
DNA: TGTGCCAGCTCAAAAGCACCAGGGGCGTCACATAGGGACGAGCAGTACTTC; CDR3: CASSKAPGASHRDEQYF; V: TRBV18; D: .; J: TRBJ2-7; size: .
DNA: TGTGCCAGCAGCTTTCTTGGAGAAGCCACTGAAGCTTTCTTT; CDR3: CASSFLGEATEAFF; V: TRBV5-6; D: .; J: TRBJ1-1; size: .
DNA: TGTGCCAGCAGCCGGGACTTCCTTATCGAGCAGTACTTC; CDR3: CASSRDFLIEQYF; V: TRBV7-2; D: .; J: TRBJ2-7; size: .
DNA: TGTGCCAGCAGCTTAACCGGGACTAGCGGGAGGGTAGCACAGTTCTTC; CDR3: CASSLTGTSGRVAQFF; V: TRBV7-2; D: TRBD2; J: TRBJ2-1; size: few
DNA: TGTGCCAGCTCACAAACAGGGCTACTGGCCTCTGGAAACACCATATATTTT; CDR3: CASSQTGLLASGNTIYF; V: TRBV18; D: .; J: TRBJ1-3; size: .
DNA: TGTGCCAGCTCACTAACGGGACTAGTTGCGTCCGGGGAGCTGTTTTTT; CDR3: CASSLTGLVASGELFF; V: TRBV18; D: TRBD2; J: TRBJ2-2; size: .
DNA: TGTGCCAGCTCACACAACACGATACAACAGAGTCCGGCCCTCCACTTT; CDR3: CASSHNTIQQSPALHF; V: TRBV18; D: .; J: TRBJ1-6; size: few